What follows are 17 T cell receptor beta chains derived from one specimen sequenced in a study of T-cell memory formation after mild COVID-19. Each CDR3 protein gets one entry after TCRdb re-called the 5' RACE reads with MiXCR. The sample lists approximately 260,000 distinct CDR3 sequences; 16% were seen once. Sequenced input: PBMCs or a T cell subset sorted from them (not recorded which). Source of these receptors: a man younger than 35 who had mild COVID-19 (a few samples of this study predate the infection). Cell type and time point are not known.

This clonotype has more than one count but fewer than ten. The chain recombines TRBV5-1 with TRBJ1-2; tentative D call: TRBD1 (6 bases). There are 13 residues in the CDR3. Trimming pared 2 bases from V and 3 bases from J, leaving 8 bases between. Germline V gene data show CDR1 as SGHRS and CDR2 as YFSETQ. DNA of the CDR3: TGCGCCAGCAGCTTACAGGGTGACTATGGCTACACCTTC. Amino acids: CASSLQGDYGYTF.

This clonotype showed up just a few times. V gene TRBV5-1 combines with J gene TRBJ2-7; tentatively, D is TRBD1 (6 bases). Germline values: CDR1 SGHRS, CDR2 YFSETQ. The CDR3 is 15 residues long. V gave up 2 bases and J gave up 6 bases, with 18 bases separating them. The CDR3 is CASSFYTGTSREQYF. The CDR3 nucleotides read TGCGCCAGCAGCTTCTACACCGGGACATCCCGCGAGCAGTACTTC.

This clonotype was found a few times. V is TRBV10-3 and J is TRBJ1-5, with D perhaps matching TRBD1 (5 bases). Germline lookup yields CDR1 ENHRY and CDR2 SYGVKD. Trimming pared 2 bases from V and 6 bases from J, leaving 20 bases between. CDR3 length equals 17 residues. The CDR3 region is CAISETRYSLGGQPQHF. CDR3 in DNA: TGTGCCATCAGTGAGACCAGATATTCCCTGGGGGGTCAGCCCCAGCATTTT.

This clonotype was seen more than once but under ten times. The V and J genes are TRBV5-1 and TRBJ2-1, with TRBD1 identical over 7 bases. CDR1 and CDR2 (germline): SGHRS, YFSETQ. The CDR3 runs to 13 residues. J lost 9 bases, V lost 2 bases, and 5 bases had no gene match. Here the CDR3 DNA reads TGCGCCAGCAGCTTTACAGGGGTAGGTGAGCAGTTCTTC. The encoded protein is CASSFTGVGEQFF.

CDR3 DNA: TGCAGTGCTTGGGGAGAACAGGGAAACACTGAAGCTTTCTTT. Translated: CSAWGEQGNTEAFF. V is TRBV20-1 and J is TRBJ1-1; D is possibly TRBD1 (6 bases). The CDR3 extends over 14 amino acids. Trimming shortened V by 5 bases and J by 2 bases, and 15 bases separated the two germline ends. Germline V gene data show CDR1 as DFQATT and CDR2 as SNEGSKA (reference sequence).

This clonotype has only a few counts. This sequence joins TRBV6-1 and TRBJ2-3; the match to TRBD2 covers 9 bases. The CDR3 contains 14 residues. Germline V lookup: CDR1 MNHNS, CDR2 SASEGT. V was pared by 6 bases and J by 2 bases, with 3 bases of the junction left unmatched. CDR3 sequence: CASSRLAATDTQYF. As DNA, the CDR3 is TGTGCCAGCAGCCGACTAGCGGCCACAGATACGCAGTATTTT.

The rearrangement joins TRBV10-3 to TRBJ2-5, with a tentative D call TRBD1 (6 bases). Trimming cost V 6 bases and J 5 bases, with 13 bases left between them. CDR1 ENHRY and CDR2 SYGVKD come from the germline V gene. CDR3 length equals 13 residues. The CDR3 loop is CAIRQGVGETQYF. Here the CDR3 DNA reads TGTGCCATCAGACAGGGAGTAGGGGAGACCCAGTACTTC.

This clonotype was seen only a few times. The chain recombines TRBV30 with TRBJ2-3, with D hard to call. This CDR3 is 15 amino acids long. Germline V gene sequence: CDR1 GTSNPN, CDR2 SVGIG (reference sequence). V shed 2 bases and J shed 1 base, with 13 bases lying between them. This CDR3 is CAWSTPGPRTDTQYF. For the CDR3, the DNA is TGTGCCTGGAGTACCCCGGGCCCTCGCACAGATACGCAGTATTTT.

This clonotype was counted between two and nine times. The chain is built from TRBV29-1 and TRBJ2-3; the D gene could be TRBD1 or TRBD2 (6 bases each). Trimming shortened V by 3 bases and J by 0 bases, and 13 bases separated the two germline ends. The CDR3 has 15 residues. The germline V gene encodes CDR1 SQVTM and CDR2 ANQGSEA. For the CDR3, the DNA is TGCAGCGTTGATTGGGGGCGGGGTAGCACAGATACGCAGTATTTT. This encodes CSVDWGRGSTDTQYF.

This chain joins TRBV6-2 or TRBV6-3 and TRBJ2-7; no clear D gene. The CDR3 has 14 amino acids. Trimming left V 8 bases short and J 2 bases short, with 16 bases between. CDR1 is MNHEY and CDR2 is SVGEGT in the germline V gene. The CDR3 region is CASGSQENTYEQYV. CDR3 DNA: TGTGCCAGCGGAAGTCAGGAGAACACCTACGAGCAGTACGTC.

V gene TRBV5-5 combines with J gene TRBJ1-2; D unclear. Germline loops: CDR1 SGHKS, CDR2 YYEKEE (reference sequence). CDR3 length: 15 amino acids. V was cut by 0 bases and J by 8 bases, with 17 bases left in between. CDR3 protein: CASSLEVRLREGYTF. As DNA, the CDR3 is TGTGCCAGCAGCTTGGAAGTACGACTTCGCGAGGGCTACACCTTC.

This clonotype was seen only a few times. The V call is TRBV28, the J call TRBJ1-1; D is unclear. The CDR3 is made up of 14 amino acids. V dropped 4 bases and J dropped 0 bases, with 9 bases sitting between them. Germline V gene lookup returns CDR1 MDHEN and CDR2 SYDVKM. This CDR3 reads CASSSWGMNTEAFF. The CDR3 region has the DNA TGTGCCAGCAGTTCTTGGGGAATGAACACTGAAGCTTTCTTT.

This clonotype has a count of ten or more. The genes are TRBV4-3 and TRBJ2-7; a weak D match, TRBD2 (6 bases). This CDR3 region has 11 residues. Between the trimmed V and J ends, which lost 5 bases and 6 bases, there was a span of 8 bases. The germline gives CDR1 LGHNA, CDR2 YSLEER. The CDR3 here is CASSFGSEQYF. The CDR3 DNA is TGCGCCAGCAGCTTCGGGAGCGAGCAGTACTTC.

This clonotype was detected many times. The rearrangement uses TRBV5-1 and TRBJ1-2, with D hard to call. The V gene's germline CDR1 is SGHRS and CDR2 YFSETQ. The CDR3 is 14 residues long. V lost 0 bases to trimming and J lost 2 bases, with 8 bases between them. In nucleotides, the CDR3 is TGCGCCAGCAGCTTGGTATCCCTAAACTATGGCTACACCTTC. Its translation: CASSLVSLNYGYTF.

This sequence joins TRBV6-2 or TRBV6-3 and TRBJ2-3; 9 nucleotides agree with TRBD1. Germline CDR1 is MNHEY and CDR2 is SVGEGT. The CDR3 runs to 14 residues. The V segment lost 7 bases and the J segment 4 bases; nucleotides outside the gene matches: 6. CDR3 bases: TGTGCCAGCACCACGACAGGGGGGGCAGATACGCAGTATTTT. It codes for CASTTTGGADTQYF.

V and J are TRBV6-6 and TRBJ2-3; TRBD2 agrees at 13 bases. The V gene end was trimmed by 7 bases and the J gene end by 4 bases; junction bases not matched to a gene: 5. From germline, CDR1 is MNHNY and CDR2 SVGAGI (reference sequence). This CDR3 has 15 residues. This CDR3 reads CASKLAGGPSDTQYF. The CDR3 DNA sequence: TGTGCCAGCAAACTAGCGGGGGGGCCCTCAGATACGCAGTATTTT.

This clonotype was counted between two and nine times. The chain recombines TRBV7-6 with TRBJ2-1; D is uncertain. Germline CDR1 is SGHVS and CDR2 is FNYEAQ. Trimming cost V 0 bases and J 8 bases, with 17 bases left between them. The CDR3 loop spans 16 amino acids. The CDR3 sequence is CASSLAGQVLLDEQFF. CDR3 coding DNA: TGTGCCAGCAGCTTAGCTGGCCAAGTTCTGTTGGATGAGCAGTTCTTC. The whole variable domain, filled in from reference TRBV7-6 and TRBJ2-1, reads GAGVSQSPRYKVTKRGQDVALRCDPISGHVSLYWYRQALGQGPEFLTYFNYEAQQDKSGLPNDRFSAERPEGSISTLTIQRTEQRDSAMYRCASSLAGQVLLDEQFFGPGTRLTVL.